This T cell receptor beta chain was documented in a study of PD-L1 blockade in urothelial cancer. Looking at the study overall: Blood samples contained a median about 150,000 T cells.

Time point reported: peripheral blood 6 weeks after treatment start. Urothelial carcinoma affected the patients, and it was locally advanced or metastatic. Study-level points and caveats: Pretreatment clonality of the blood TCR repertoire below the median was predictive of superior survival. Durable-benefit patients had greater expansion of tumor-associated blood clones at 3 weeks.

The CDR3 consists of 14 residues. CDR1 and CDR2 from the germline V gene are SEHNR and FQNEAQ (reference sequence). The germline V and J ends were trimmed by 1 base and 4 bases, with 10 bases remaining between them. The assay was immunoSEQ multiplex PCR, and TCRdb's table has in-frame clones only and misses some. The sample comprises about 41,000 clones, roughly 84% of which are singletons, and over 2.5% rests with the top ten. The sample holds a few counts of this clone. Its antigen is undetermined. V is TRBV7-9 and J is TRBJ1-2; no firm D call. The material was PBMCs, obtained around atezolizumab (anti-PD-L1) treatment. This clonotype was obtained from a man between 65 and 85 years old with urothelial cancer. CDR3 nucleotides: TGTGCCAGCAGCTTAGAAGCGAACGGCTATGGCTACACCTTC. Its translation is CASSLEANGYGYTF.